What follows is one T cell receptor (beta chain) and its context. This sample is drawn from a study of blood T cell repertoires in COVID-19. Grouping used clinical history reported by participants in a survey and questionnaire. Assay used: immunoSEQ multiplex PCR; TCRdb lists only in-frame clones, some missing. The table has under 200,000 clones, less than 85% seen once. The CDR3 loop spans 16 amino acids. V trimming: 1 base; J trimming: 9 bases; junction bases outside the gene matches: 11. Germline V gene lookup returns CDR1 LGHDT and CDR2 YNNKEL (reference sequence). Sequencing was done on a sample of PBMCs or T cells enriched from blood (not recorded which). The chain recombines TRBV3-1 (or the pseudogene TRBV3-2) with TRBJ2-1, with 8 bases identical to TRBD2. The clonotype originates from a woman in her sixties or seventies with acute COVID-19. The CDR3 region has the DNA TGTGCCAGCAGCCAAGGAGGCCAGCGGGAGTTCGCTGAGCAGTTCTTC. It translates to CASSQGGQREFAEQFF.